The T cell receptor (beta chain) under discussion was sequenced for a study of blood T cell repertoires in COVID-19. Study background: Sources were T cells, B-cell-depleted T cells, or PBMCs; the material itself was cDNA or gDNA.

Followed over time, Seattle patients had been enrolled while infection was active. The assay was immunoSEQ multiplex PCR, and TCRdb's table has in-frame clones only and misses some. Of 120,000 to 150,000 clones listed, about four fifths are singletons. The origin of this receptor is a man aged 25 to 45 with COVID-19, enrolled during active disease. Sequencing was performed on peripheral blood.

DNA for the CDR3: TGTGCCAGCAGCTTAGAACGAGGGCAACCGGCTTTCTTT. It specifies CASSLERGQPAFF. The V call is TRBV11-2, the J call TRBJ1-1; D uncertain. Trimming took 0 bases from V and 11 from J, leaving 13 bases between them. This CDR3 is 13 amino acids long. Germline values: CDR1 SGHAT, CDR2 FQNNGV.